Sequencing of this T cell receptor (beta chain) was carried out in a study of blood T cell repertoires in COVID-19. As handled by the study authors: Reference gene primer amplification gave nucleated cell count estimates. Assay used: immunoSEQ multiplex PCR; TCRdb lists only in-frame clones, some missing. V and J calls and clone size follow that table, whereas D and trimming were derived from the DNA. The sample records roughly 110,000 clones, roughly 91% being singletons. This CDR3 spans 14 amino acids. Germline V gives CDR1 SGDLS, CDR2 YYNGEE. The V end lost 6 bases, the J end lost 0 bases, and 10 bases lay between the germline ends.

This TCR was sampled from a human donor with acute or convalescent COVID-19. The donor label of this sample is uncertain. Sample: peripheral blood. The rearrangement joins TRBV9 to TRBJ1-3, with D perhaps matching TRBD1 (6 bases). The CDR3 loop is CASTTGSSGNTIYF. Written as DNA, the CDR3 is TGTGCCAGCACCACAGGGAGCTCTGGAAACACCATATATTTT.